Listed here are 3 T cell receptor beta chains from one sample, sequenced in a study of shared clonotypes between healthy human individuals. CD45RO negativity and positive selection for CCR7 defined naive CD8 cells, a population that excluded terminally differentiated effector memory CD45RA+ cells. Clones were read by immunoSEQ multiplex PCR, and TCRdb kept only the in-frame ones, dropping some. The data show around 1.9 million clones, with about 92% seen just once and roughly 1.7% held by the top ten. Sequenced input: naive CD8+ T cells from PBMCs. These receptors came from a man between 18 and 35 years old in good health. Some clones in this sample may be carry-over from other donors' samples.

Comment on this clone: The same CDR3 arises from other DNA sequences in this sample as well. The V call is TRBV6-5, the J call TRBJ1-1, with D hard to call. Germline values: CDR1 MNHEY, CDR2 SVGAGI. V was trimmed by 0 bases and J by 1 base, leaving 3 bases between them. The CDR3 contains 13 residues. CDR3 residues: CASSYSTNTEAFF. The CDR3 bases are TGTGCCAGCAGTTACTCGACGAACACTGAAGCTTTCTTT.

The V call is TRBV10-3, the J call TRBJ1-4, with 7 bases lining up with TRBD1. The CDR3 contains 15 residues. The germline V gene encodes CDR1 ENHRY and CDR2 SYGVKD. V shed 10 bases, J shed 4 bases, and the junction held 12 bases outside the gene matches. DNA for the CDR3: TGTGCCACCAGGAGCCCCGGACAGGTTAATGAAAAACTGTTTTTT. Translated: CATRSPGQVNEKLFF.

This chain joins TRBV15 and TRBJ2-5, with TRBD2 identical over 7 bases. The CDR3 is 16 amino acids. Germline CDR1 and CDR2: LNHNV and YYDKDF (reference sequence). V shed 0 bases and J 5 bases; nucleotides not matched to a gene: 9. CDR3 in DNA: TGTGCCACCAGCAGAGAGGGGGAGGGAGTTACGGAGACCCAGTACTTC. The encoded protein is CATSREGEGVTETQYF.